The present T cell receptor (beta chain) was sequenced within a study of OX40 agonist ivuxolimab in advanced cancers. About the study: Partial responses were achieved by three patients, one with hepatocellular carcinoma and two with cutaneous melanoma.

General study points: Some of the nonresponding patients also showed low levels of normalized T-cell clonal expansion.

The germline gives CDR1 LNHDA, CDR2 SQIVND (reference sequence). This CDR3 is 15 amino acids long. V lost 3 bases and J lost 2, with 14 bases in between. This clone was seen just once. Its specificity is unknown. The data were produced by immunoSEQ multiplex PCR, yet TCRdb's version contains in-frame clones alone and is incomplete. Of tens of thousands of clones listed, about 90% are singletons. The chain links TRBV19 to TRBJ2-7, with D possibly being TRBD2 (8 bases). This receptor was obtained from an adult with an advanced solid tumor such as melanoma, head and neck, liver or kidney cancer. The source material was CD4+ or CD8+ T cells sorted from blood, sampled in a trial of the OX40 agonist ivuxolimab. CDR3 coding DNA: TGTGCCAGTAGTATGGTCGGGAGGGGGCCCTACGAGCAGTACTTC. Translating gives CASSMVGRGPYEQYF.